Listed below are T cell receptor beta chains from one sample, sequenced in a study of blood T cell repertoires in COVID-19. TCRdb keeps only in-frame clones here, not all; method: immunoSEQ multiplex PCR. The table records about 220,000 clones, 70% to 85% of them present only once. The sample consisted of PBMCs or T cells enriched from blood (not recorded which). All receptors derive from a man between 40 and 49 years old who had recovered from COVID-19. The CDR3 runs from the conserved cysteine through the conserved F or W. D genes are given only for firm matches. Part of the rows lack a size; the others show once, few, many or a class for expanded clones.

v_call: TRBV2; j_call: TRBJ2-3; clone_size: -; d_call: TRBD1; cdr3_nt: TGTGCCAGCATGTGGACAGGGAAGACAGATACGCAGTATTTT; cdr3_aa: CASMWTGKTDTQYF
v_call: TRBV7-2; j_call: TRBJ2-5; clone_size: -; d_call: -; cdr3_nt: TGTGCCAGCAGCCCAGCGCGGGGAATACAAGAGACCCAGTACTTC; cdr3_aa: CASSPARGIQETQYF
v_call: TRBV5-1; j_call: TRBJ2-7; clone_size: few; d_call: TRBD2; cdr3_nt: TGCGCCAGCAGCTTACTAGCGGGCACGGCCGAGCAGTACTTC; cdr3_aa: CASSLLAGTAEQYF
v_call: TRBV19; j_call: TRBJ1-3; clone_size: -; d_call: -; cdr3_nt: TGTGCCAGTAGTAGGACAGCTGGAAACACCATATATTTT; cdr3_aa: CASSRTAGNTIYF
v_call: TRBV7-2; j_call: TRBJ2-1; clone_size: -; d_call: -; cdr3_nt: TGTGCCAGCAGCTTAAACAGTTACAATGAGCAGTTCTTC; cdr3_aa: CASSLNSYNEQFF
v_call: TRBV28; j_call: TRBJ1-6; clone_size: -; d_call: -; cdr3_nt: TGTGCCAGCAGTTGGGCTACCAATTCACCCCTCCACTTT; cdr3_aa: CASSWATNSPLHF
v_call: TRBV30; j_call: TRBJ2-1; clone_size: -; d_call: -; cdr3_nt: TGTGCCTGGAGTGTAAAGGCAGGGTACAATGAGCAGTTCTTC; cdr3_aa: CAWSVKAGYNEQFF
v_call: TRBV7-9; j_call: TRBJ1-1; clone_size: -; d_call: -; cdr3_nt: TGTGCCAGCAGCCTATGGGGCAGAGAAGCTTTCTTT; cdr3_aa: CASSLWGREAFF
v_call: TRBV2; j_call: TRBJ1-1; clone_size: -; d_call: -; cdr3_nt: TGTGCCAGCAGTGCGGGGGATACTGAAGCTTTCTTT; cdr3_aa: CASSAGDTEAFF
v_call: TRBV10-3; j_call: TRBJ2-7; clone_size: -; d_call: -; cdr3_nt: TGTGCCATCAGTGACTTCGGGACAAGTCTCTACGAGCAGTACTTC; cdr3_aa: CAISDFGTSLYEQYF
v_call: TRBV18; j_call: TRBJ1-2; clone_size: -; d_call: TRBD1; cdr3_nt: TGTGCCAGCTCGACGGACAGGGACCCCTATGGCTACACCTTC; cdr3_aa: CASSTDRDPYGYTF
v_call: TRBV6-2/TRBV6-3; j_call: TRBJ1-1; clone_size: -; d_call: -; cdr3_nt: TGTGCCAGCAGTTACTTGTCCGCAGGGGAACCTGAAGCTTTCTTT; cdr3_aa: CASSYLSAGEPEAFF
v_call: TRBV2; j_call: TRBJ2-2; clone_size: -; d_call: TRBD2; cdr3_nt: TGTGCCAGCAGTGAAGGCTTCCAGCGGGGGCGAAAAAACACCGGGGAGCTGTTTTTT; cdr3_aa: CASSEGFQRGRKNTGELFF
v_call: TRBV10-3; j_call: TRBJ1-2; clone_size: -; d_call: TRBD1; cdr3_nt: TGTGCCATCAGTTCCGGGACAGGGGGCCGGGAAGATGGCTACACCTTC; cdr3_aa: CAISSGTGGREDGYTF
v_call: TRBV20-1; j_call: TRBJ1-2; clone_size: -; d_call: -; cdr3_nt: TGCAGTGCTAGTCCCGGGGACTATGGCTACACCTTC; cdr3_aa: CSASPGDYGYTF
v_call: TRBV27; j_call: TRBJ1-5; clone_size: few; d_call: -; cdr3_nt: TGTGCCAGCAGTTTTTCCGTCGTCCAGCCCCAGCATTTT; cdr3_aa: CASSFSVVQPQHF
v_call: TRBV7-8; j_call: TRBJ1-2; clone_size: -; d_call: TRBD1; cdr3_nt: TGTGCCAGCAGCTTCACATTTTTGGGACAGGGCCTGGGTGGCTACACCTTC; cdr3_aa: CASSFTFLGQGLGGYTF
v_call: TRBV6-1; j_call: TRBJ1-2; clone_size: few; d_call: -; cdr3_nt: TGTGCCAGCAGTGAGGCGGCAGATGGCTATGGCTACACCTTC; cdr3_aa: CASSEAADGYGYTF
v_call: TRBV11-2; j_call: TRBJ2-2; clone_size: -; d_call: -; cdr3_nt: TGTGCCAGCAGCTTAAGCCGGAACACCGGGGAGCTGTTTTTT; cdr3_aa: CASSLSRNTGELFF
v_call: TRBV9; j_call: TRBJ2-1; clone_size: -; d_call: -; cdr3_nt: TGTGCCAGCAGCGTAGCTTTGGGGGCGCAGTTCTTC; cdr3_aa: CASSVALGAQFF
v_call: TRBV28; j_call: TRBJ1-5; clone_size: once; d_call: -; cdr3_nt: TGTGCCAGCACGAAATTACATAGCAATCAGCCCCAGCATTTT; cdr3_aa: CASTKLHSNQPQHF
v_call: TRBV19; j_call: TRBJ1-5; clone_size: -; d_call: -; cdr3_nt: TGTGCCAGTACTCAGGGCCTCTATAGCAATCAGCCCCAGCATTTT; cdr3_aa: CASTQGLYSNQPQHF
v_call: TRBV5-1; j_call: TRBJ2-7; clone_size: -; d_call: TRBD1; cdr3_nt: TGCGCCAGCAGCGGGGGGACAGGCGACTCCTACGAGCAGTACTTC; cdr3_aa: CASSGGTGDSYEQYF
v_call: TRBV5-1; j_call: TRBJ1-1; clone_size: -; d_call: TRBD1; cdr3_nt: TGCGCCAGCAGCTTGGAAGGACAGGCCGTCACTGAAGCTTTCTTT; cdr3_aa: CASSLEGQAVTEAFF
v_call: TRBV29-1; j_call: TRBJ1-2; clone_size: -; d_call: TRBD1; cdr3_nt: TGCAGCGTTGAAGGGCTCCGGGACAGGGGCTCTAACTATGGCTACACCTTC; cdr3_aa: CSVEGLRDRGSNYGYTF
v_call: TRBV4-2; j_call: TRBJ2-3; clone_size: -; d_call: -; cdr3_nt: TGTGCCAGCAGCCAAGGACACCCCACAGATACGCAGTATTTT; cdr3_aa: CASSQGHPTDTQYF
v_call: TRBV9; j_call: TRBJ2-6; clone_size: once; d_call: -; cdr3_nt: TGTGCCAGCAGCGTAGCTACGGGACTGAGGGCCAACGTCCTGACTTTC; cdr3_aa: CASSVATGLRANVLTF
v_call: TRBV11-1; j_call: TRBJ2-2; clone_size: -; d_call: -; cdr3_nt: TGTGCCAGCACTACTCGAGCCGGGGAGCTGTTTTTT; cdr3_aa: CASTTRAGELFF
v_call: TRBV27; j_call: TRBJ1-6; clone_size: -; d_call: TRBD1; cdr3_nt: TGTGCCAGCAGCTTTACCGGGACAGTGAATTCACCCCTCCACTTT; cdr3_aa: CASSFTGTVNSPLHF
v_call: TRBV14; j_call: TRBJ2-4; clone_size: -; d_call: -; cdr3_nt: TGTGCCAGCAGCTCGACACCACGTATTCAGTACTTC; cdr3_aa: CASSSTPRIQYF
v_call: TRBV30; j_call: TRBJ1-5; clone_size: -; d_call: -; cdr3_nt: TGTGCCTGGGATGAGGGGGTCGGCAATCAGCCCCAGCATTTT; cdr3_aa: CAWDEGVGNQPQHF
v_call: TRBV2; j_call: TRBJ2-4; clone_size: -; d_call: -; cdr3_nt: TGTGCCAGCAGCCCCCGAAGCCTAGCCAAAAACATTCAGTACTTC; cdr3_aa: CASSPRSLAKNIQYF
v_call: TRBV5-5; j_call: TRBJ1-1; clone_size: -; d_call: TRBD1; cdr3_nt: TGTGCCAGCAGCTTTATGACAGGGGGAATCACTGAAGCTTTCTTT; cdr3_aa: CASSFMTGGITEAFF
v_call: TRBV28; j_call: TRBJ2-1; clone_size: -; d_call: -; cdr3_nt: TGTGCCAGCAGTTCCACTCTGGTAAAACAGTTCTTC; cdr3_aa: CASSSTLVKQFF
v_call: TRBV7-9; j_call: TRBJ1-5; clone_size: -; d_call: -; cdr3_nt: TGTGCCAGCAGCGAACAGGGAAGGGACAATCAGCCCCAGCATTTT; cdr3_aa: CASSEQGRDNQPQHF
v_call: TRBV5-1; j_call: TRBJ2-3; clone_size: -; d_call: -; cdr3_nt: TGCGCCAGCGGTCCGCTCACCGGGACAGATACGCAGTATTTT; cdr3_aa: CASGPLTGTDTQYF
v_call: TRBV27; j_call: TRBJ1-5; clone_size: -; d_call: -; cdr3_nt: TGTGCCACCCACCCGACAGGAGTAGGCAATCAGCCCCAGCATTTT; cdr3_aa: CATHPTGVGNQPQHF
v_call: TRBV29-1; j_call: TRBJ1-2; clone_size: -; d_call: TRBD1; cdr3_nt: TGCAGCGGGTTGACAGGGTTGAACTATGGCTACACCTTC; cdr3_aa: CSGLTGLNYGYTF
v_call: TRBV7-2; j_call: TRBJ1-3; clone_size: -; d_call: TRBD1; cdr3_nt: TGTGCCAGCAGCCCCCGGGACAGGGTGGGAAACACCATATATTTT; cdr3_aa: CASSPRDRVGNTIYF
v_call: TRBV5-6; j_call: TRBJ2-3; clone_size: -; d_call: TRBD2; cdr3_nt: TGTGCCAGCAGCGACAGCGGGATCAGCACAGATACGCAGTATTTT; cdr3_aa: CASSDSGISTDTQYF
v_call: TRBV9; j_call: TRBJ1-2; clone_size: -; d_call: TRBD1; cdr3_nt: TGTGCCAGCACCAGGACAGGGGTTAATGGCTACACCTTC; cdr3_aa: CASTRTGVNGYTF
v_call: TRBV27; j_call: TRBJ2-1; clone_size: -; d_call: TRBD2; cdr3_nt: TGTGCCAGCAGTTCCCCCAGCGGGGGGGCCAATGAGCAGTTCTTC; cdr3_aa: CASSSPSGGANEQFF
v_call: TRBV7-9; j_call: TRBJ1-2; clone_size: few; d_call: -; cdr3_nt: TGTGCCAGCAGCTTAGGGCGGAGGGAAAACTATGGCTACACCTTC; cdr3_aa: CASSLGRRENYGYTF
v_call: TRBV7-2; j_call: TRBJ1-5; clone_size: -; d_call: TRBD1; cdr3_nt: TGTGCCAGTCGACAGGGCGATCAGCCCCAGCATTTT; cdr3_aa: CASRQGDQPQHF
v_call: TRBV2; j_call: TRBJ2-7; clone_size: -; d_call: TRBD2; cdr3_nt: TGTGCCAGCAGTGAATCTGCGGGGGGCTCGGGCGAGCAGTACTTC; cdr3_aa: CASSESAGGSGEQYF
v_call: TRBV28; j_call: TRBJ2-7; clone_size: -; d_call: TRBD1; cdr3_nt: TGTGCCAGCAGTGGGCCCGGGACAGGGCTTTCCTACGAGCAGTACTTC; cdr3_aa: CASSGPGTGLSYEQYF
v_call: TRBV19; j_call: TRBJ1-5; clone_size: -; d_call: -; cdr3_nt: TGTGCCAGTAGTATGCTCCCTCGGGAGACAGCCCATCAGCCCCAGCATTTT; cdr3_aa: CASSMLPRETAHQPQHF
v_call: TRBV18; j_call: TRBJ1-2; clone_size: few; d_call: TRBD1; cdr3_nt: TGTGCCAGCTCACCAGACAAGCTTAGACAGGGGCCCTATGGCTACACCTTC; cdr3_aa: CASSPDKLRQGPYGYTF